The 32 T cell receptor beta chains below come from one sample, sequenced in a study of response to subunit inactivated influenza vaccine. TCRdb re-called the RT-PCR reads with MiXCR, one entry per CDR3 protein. The repertoire has approximately 480,000 distinct CDR3 sequences, around 9.9% of them found once; the top ten carry more than 10%. The material sequenced was PBMCs from blood, taken roughly 6 weeks after vaccination. These receptors came from a man aged 45 to 65 who received an inactivated influenza vaccine.

This clonotype was seen only a few times. The chain carries TRBV12-3 or TRBV12-4 and TRBJ2-7; no clear D gene. V was cut by 3 bases and J by 2 bases, with 8 bases left in between. The CDR3 covers 13 residues. CDR3 DNA sequence: TGTGCCAGCAGTTTGGAACAGCCCTACGAGCAGTACTTC. This codes for CASSLEQPYEQYF.

This clonotype was seen many times. This sequence joins TRBV15 and TRBJ1-2; D not resolved. Germline-derived CDR1 and CDR2 are LNHNV and YYDKDF (reference sequence). This CDR3 has 15 amino acids. Trimming stripped 0 bases from V and 4 bases from J, with 12 bases between. The CDR3 coding sequence is TGTGCCACCAGCAGAGAGGATCGGCGGGGCTATGGCTACACCTTC. It codes for CATSREDRRGYGYTF.

Notes on this clonotype: Germline is not matched at one junction end, which may reflect a read error. The chain couples TRBV7-2 to TRBJ2-7, with unresolved D. Looked up from germline, CDR1 is SGHTA and CDR2 is FQGNSA. The CDR3 totals 12 residues. The CDR3 spells CASTLQNYEQYF. The CDR3 DNA follows: TGTGCCAGCACCTTACAGAACTACGAGCAGTACTTC.

Only a few counts were recorded for this clonotype. The gene calls are TRBV20-1 and TRBJ2-2; D perhaps matches TRBD1 (6 bases). In germline, CDR1 is DFQATT, CDR2 SNEGSKA (reference sequence). V was shortened by 5 bases and J by 4 bases, with 11 bases between the two germline ends. The CDR3 loop spans 13 amino acids. The CDR3 loop reads CSAPWTVTGELFF. The CDR3 DNA reads TGCAGTGCTCCCTGGACAGTCACCGGGGAGCTGTTTTTT.

The V and J genes are TRBV5-1 and TRBJ1-4; 7 bases align to TRBD1. CDR1 is SGHRS and CDR2 is YFSETQ in the germline V gene. CDR3 length: 13 amino acids. V lost 0 bases, J lost 12 bases, and 5 bases stayed unmatched. The CDR3 DNA reads TGCGCCAGCAGCTTGGAGGGGGCGGCGGAACTGTTTTTT. Its protein is CASSLEGAAELFF.

This clonotype has only a few counts. The V gene is TRBV7-2, the J gene TRBJ1-6; D unclear. V was clipped by 1 base and J by 9 bases, with 7 bases between them. Germline assignment: CDR1 SGHTA and CDR2 FQGNSA. The CDR3 totals 13 residues. CDR3 protein: CASSLGVSSPLHF. CDR3 bases: TGTGCCAGCAGCTTAGGGGTCTCTTCACCCCTCCACTTT.

This clonotype was seen many times. The genes are TRBV9 and TRBJ2-7; unclear D gene. This CDR3 has 13 residues. Germline CDR1 and CDR2: SGDLS and YYNGEE. Between the trimmed V and J ends, which lost 0 bases and 4 bases, there was a span of 8 bases. CDR3 residues: CASSVAMGYEQYF. CDR3 coding DNA: TGTGCCAGCAGCGTAGCGATGGGGTACGAGCAGTACTTC.

There are many counts of this clonotype. This sequence joins TRBV25-1 and TRBJ2-7; D uncertain. The CDR3 loop spans 14 amino acids. With 4 bases removed from V and 0 bases from J, the gap between germline ends came to 10 bases. Germline assignment: CDR1 MGHDK and CDR2 SYGVNS. The CDR3 coding sequence is TGTGCCAGCAGTGGCTACGCCAGCTCCTACGAGCAGTACTTC. Its protein product is CASSGYASSYEQYF.

This clonotype was recorded a few times. DNA for the CDR3: TGTGCCAGCAGCGAAGCGTCGTACACCGGGGAGCTGTTTTTT. Translation: CASSEASYTGELFF. This chain connects TRBV12-3 or TRBV12-4 to TRBJ2-2; D gene ambiguous. This CDR3 region has 14 residues. Trimming left V 6 bases short and J 3 bases short, with 11 bases between.

This clonotype was seen repeatedly, ten times or more. The chain links TRBV20-1 to TRBJ2-7, with 8 bases lining up with TRBD2. CDR3 length: 15 residues. Per germline, CDR1 DFQATT and CDR2 SNEGSKA (reference sequence). V shed 8 bases, J shed 5 bases, and the junction held 17 bases outside the gene matches. This chain's CDR3 is CSTQILRGGRDEQYF. CDR3 bases: TGCAGTACACAAATCCTTCGGGGGGGCAGGGACGAGCAGTACTTC.

This clonotype was seen a few times. This chain links TRBV2 with TRBJ1-2; 7 bases match TRBD1. Trimming removed 7 bases from V and 4 bases from J; junction bases left unmatched: 9. The CDR3 sequence is 14 residues long. Germline V CDR1 and CDR2: SNHLY, FYNNEI. CDR3 amino acids: CASTLQGPRYGYTF. The CDR3 DNA follows: TGTGCCAGCACCCTACAGGGGCCCCGCTATGGCTACACCTTC. The whole variable domain, remainder taken from reference TRBV2 and TRBJ1-2, is EPEVTQTPSHQVTQMGQEVILRCVPISNHLYFYWYRQILGQKVEFLVSFYNNEISEKSEIFDDQFSVERPDGSNFTLKIRSTKLEDSAMYFCASTLQGPRYGYTFGSGTRLTVV.

The rearrangement uses TRBV5-1 and TRBJ1-2; D is possibly TRBD1 (6 bases). The germline CDR1 and CDR2 sequences are SGHRS and YFSETQ. The CDR3 length is 13 residues. The ends were cut back, 4 bases at V and 3 bases at J, with 10 bases in the middle. The CDR3 reads CASSTQGDYGYTF. The CDR3, as DNA: TGCGCCAGCAGCACACAGGGTGACTATGGCTACACCTTC.

In this sample, this clonotype turned up many times. The chain links TRBV29-1 to TRBJ2-1; 12 bases are shared with TRBD2. Germline-derived CDR1 and CDR2 are SQVTM and ANQGSEA. V trimming: 6 bases; J trimming: 3 bases; junction bases outside the gene matches: 9. This CDR3 has 16 residues. The CDR3 coding sequence is TGCAGCGTCGCGGGACTAGCGGGCCGGGTCTACAATGAGCAGTTCTTC. The encoded protein is CSVAGLAGRVYNEQFF.

V gene TRBV20-1 combines with J gene TRBJ1-5, with 7 positions matching TRBD1. Per germline, CDR1 DFQATT and CDR2 SNEGSKA (reference sequence). CDR3 length: 13 residues. The J segment lost 0 bases and the V segment lost 6 bases, leaving 2 bases of the junction unmatched. For the CDR3, the DNA is TGCAGTGCAGGGACAGTTAGCAATCAGCCCCAGCATTTT. As protein: CSAGTVSNQPQHF.

This clonotype was counted at least ten times. The V call is TRBV5-1, the J call TRBJ2-1; 12 bases fit TRBD2. The germline CDR1 and CDR2 sequences are SGHRS and YFSETQ. J was trimmed by 3 bases and V by 4 bases; bases with no gene match: 17. CDR3 size: 20 residues. In nucleotides, the CDR3 is TGCGCCAGCAGCCCCCCGTTACGACTAGCGGGAGTAGTTGTCTACAATGAGCAGTTCTTC. Amino acid sequence: CASSPPLRLAGVVVYNEQFF.

The gene calls are TRBV5-4 and TRBJ2-5, with 7 nucleotides matching TRBD1. Per germline, CDR1 SGHNT and CDR2 YYREEE (reference sequence). Trimming removed 4 bases from V and 3 bases from J; junction bases left unmatched: 6. This CDR3 spans 14 amino acids. The CDR3 here is CASSKEQGKETQYF. CDR3 DNA: TGTGCCAGCAGCAAAGAACAGGGGAAAGAGACCCAGTACTTC. Full variable domain (rest looked up from reference TRBV5-4 and TRBJ2-5): ETGVTQSPTHLIKTRGQQVTLRCSSQSGHNTVSWYQQALGQGPQFIFQYYREEENGRGNFPPRFSGLQFPNYSSELNVNALELDDSALYLCASSKEQGKETQYFGPGTRLLVL.

This clonotype was counted between two and nine times. This chain links TRBV29-1 with TRBJ2-7, with TRBD1 identical over 7 bases. The CDR3 spans 11 residues. V lost 6 bases, J lost 2 bases, and 1 base stayed unmatched. CDR1 SQVTM and CDR2 ANQGSEA come from the germline V gene. CDR3: CSVQGAYEQYF. The CDR3 coding sequence is TGCAGCGTCCAGGGGGCCTACGAGCAGTACTTC.

This clonotype was seen only a few times. The V and J genes are TRBV9 and TRBJ2-3; TRBD2 aligns across 9 bases. Germline CDR1 is SGDLS and CDR2 is YYNGEE. J lost 1 base, V lost 1 base, and 1 base had no gene match. There are 15 residues in the CDR3. The DNA for the CDR3 is TGTGCCAGCAGCGTATCTAGCGGGGGCACAGATACGCAGTATTTT. Translated: CASSVSSGGTDTQYF.

The chain is built from TRBV10-3 and TRBJ2-5; no reliable D call. The V end was cut by 4 bases, the J end by 5 bases, with 14 bases between. Per the germline V gene, CDR1 is ENHRY and CDR2 is SYGVKD. The CDR3 covers 14 residues. The CDR3 DNA sequence: TGTGCCATCAGTGCGGACGGCCCCAAGGAGACCCAGTACTTC. Amino acid sequence: CAISADGPKETQYF.

This clonotype came up many times. The chain couples TRBV5-1 to TRBJ2-2; TRBD1 matches 9 bases. Germline CDR1 is SGHRS and CDR2 is YFSETQ. CDR3 length: 15 residues. The V gene end was trimmed by 4 bases and the J gene end by 7 bases; junction bases not matched to a gene: 8. This chain's CDR3 is CASSQKGQGGGELFF. CDR3 DNA: TGCGCCAGCAGCCAAAAGGGACAGGGCGGCGGGGAGCTGTTTTTT.

This clonotype was seen a few times. The rearrangement links TRBV12-3 or TRBV12-4 to TRBJ2-1; D is uncertain. The CDR3 runs to 15 residues. V was pared by 6 bases and J by 0 bases, with 12 bases between. The CDR3 spells CASSRMAGSYNEQFF. CDR3 nucleotide sequence: TGTGCCAGCAGCCGTATGGCAGGCTCCTACAATGAGCAGTTCTTC.

This clonotype has ten or more counts. The chain couples TRBV7-2 to TRBJ2-1; 8 bases map to TRBD2. Germline lookup yields CDR1 SGHTA and CDR2 FQGNSA. There are 16 residues in the CDR3. J was trimmed by 3 bases and V by 5 bases; bases with no gene match: 9. In DNA, the CDR3 is TGTGCCAGCAGCCGGGAGGGGGGCGTTGGCTACAATGAGCAGTTCTTC. It codes for CASSREGGVGYNEQFF.

This clonotype was counted at least ten times. The chain joins TRBV12-3 or TRBV12-4 to TRBJ2-7, with D unresolved. The V and J ends lost 5 bases and 6 bases respectively, with 11 bases between them. The CDR3 length is 12 residues. DNA for the CDR3: TGTGCCAGCAGTCCCTCTTTCCCCGAGCAGTACTTC. This sequence encodes CASSPSFPEQYF.

The chain couples TRBV5-1 to TRBJ2-1, with a possible D match to TRBD1 (6 bases). The V and J ends lost 3 bases and 6 bases respectively, with 13 bases between them. The CDR3 is 14 residues long. Germline assignment: CDR1 SGHRS and CDR2 YFSETQ. The CDR3 sequence is CASSSVTGSNEQFF. The CDR3 DNA reads TGCGCCAGCAGCTCTGTGACAGGATCCAATGAGCAGTTCTTC. The full variable domain, its missing parts supplied by reference TRBV5-1 and TRBJ2-1, is KAGVTQTPRYLIKTRGQQVTLSCSPISGHRSVSWYQQTPGQGLQFLFEYFSETQRNKGNFPGRFSGRQFSNSRSEMNVSTLELGDSALYLCASSSVTGSNEQFFGPGTRLTVL.

The chain has TRBV4-1 and TRBJ2-4; 7 bases are a match to TRBD1. The CDR3 sequence is 16 residues long. The germline gives CDR1 MGHRA, CDR2 YSYEKL. V was pared by 0 bases and J by 2 bases, with 4 bases of the junction left unmatched. This CDR3 is CASSQEGTETKNIQYF. The CDR3 DNA reads as TGCGCCAGCAGCCAAGAGGGGACAGAGACCAAAAACATTCAGTACTTC.

This clonotype was seen only a few times. This chain joins TRBV9 and TRBJ2-3; D might be TRBD2 (6 bases). The length of the CDR3 is 14 residues. Germline V gives CDR1 SGDLS, CDR2 YYNGEE. Trimming took 4 bases from V and 2 from J, leaving 11 bases between them. CDR3 coding DNA: TGTGCCAGCAGCTCTCGGGGGTACACAGATACGCAGTATTTT. Protein: CASSSRGYTDTQYF.

This clonotype was observed at least ten times. The genes are TRBV6-2 or TRBV6-3 and TRBJ2-7; D might be TRBD2 (6 bases). This CDR3 is 16 amino acids long. Germline loops: CDR1 MNHEY, CDR2 SVGEGT. The V and J ends lost 2 bases and 3 bases respectively, with 17 bases between them. CDR3 nucleotides: TGTGCCAGCAGTTACGACCCGGGAGTACCCCTCTACGAGCAGTACTTC. It encodes CASSYDPGVPLYEQYF.

DNA for the CDR3: TGTGCCAGCAGCCCCGTAGGCAAACAGACCTACGAGCAGTACTTC. Encoded protein: CASSPVGKQTYEQYF. This chain connects TRBV4-2 to TRBJ2-7; D is ambiguous. The CDR3 is made up of 15 amino acids. V lost 4 bases, J lost 2 bases, and 15 bases lay in between. CDR1 is LGHNA and CDR2 is YNFKEQ in the germline V gene.

This clonotype was seen only a few times. J is TRBJ2-2 and V is TRBV12-3 or TRBV12-4, with D possibly matching TRBD2 (7 bases). The ends were cut back, 6 bases at V and 5 bases at J, with 19 bases in the middle. The length of the CDR3 is 16 residues. DNA for the CDR3: TGTGCCAGCAGCCCCCAAGGCGGGGGCAGGACCGGGGAGCTGTTTTTT. This sequence encodes CASSPQGGGRTGELFF.

The J gene is TRBJ1-6, the V gene TRBV3-1, with D uncertain. V dropped 0 bases and J dropped 7 bases, with 13 bases sitting between them. Germline lookup yields CDR1 LGHDT and CDR2 YNNKEL (reference sequence). The CDR3 contains 16 residues. CDR3 sequence (DNA): TGTGCCAGCAGCCAAGATCGTAGGATGGGAAATTCACCCCTCCACTTT. Its translation: CASSQDRRMGNSPLHF.

This chain joins TRBV5-6 and TRBJ2-3, with D unclear. The V end was cut by 2 bases, the J end by 1 base, with 5 bases between. This CDR3 region has 13 residues. CDR1 and CDR2 (germline): SGHDT, YYEEEE. CDR3: CASSFVRTDTQYF. Written as DNA, the CDR3 is TGTGCCAGCAGCTTTGTCCGCACAGATACGCAGTATTTT.

Many counts were recorded for this clonotype. The chain recombines TRBV11-3 with TRBJ2-1; 13 nucleotides match TRBD2. The ends lost 5 bases at V and 3 bases at J; junction bases unmatched: 4. Germline V gives CDR1 SGHNT, CDR2 YENEEA. There are 16 residues in the CDR3. CDR3: CASSLGTSGIYNEQFF. The CDR3 DNA reads TGTGCCAGCAGCCTAGGGACTAGCGGGATCTACAATGAGCAGTTCTTC.